This TCR beta chain was observed in a study of T cells in Graves' hyperthyroidism and ophthalmopathy. Study-wide background: It was at initial diagnosis, before any treatment, that peripheral blood was collected.

From RNA transcripts, TCR beta CDR3 regions were amplified. The study used the HTBI primer set for a first-round RT-PCR of the TCR CDR3. In TCRdb, the multiplex PCR reads were re-called with MiXCR into one record per CDR3 protein. The sample has approximately 370,000 distinct CDR3 sequences; 14% to 15% are singletons. This clonotype was seen only a few times. The source of this sequence is a woman in her twenties or thirties with Graves' hyperthyroidism. The sequencing sample was made of blood.

CDR3 sequence (DNA): TGTGCCAGCAGCTCACCCACGAGCTCCTACGAGCAGTACTTC. Protein: CASSSPTSSYEQYF. V is TRBV28 and J is TRBJ2-7; D unresolved. This CDR3 has 14 residues. Per germline, CDR1 MDHEN and CDR2 SYDVKM. V lost 6 bases, J lost 0 bases, and 12 bases lay in between.